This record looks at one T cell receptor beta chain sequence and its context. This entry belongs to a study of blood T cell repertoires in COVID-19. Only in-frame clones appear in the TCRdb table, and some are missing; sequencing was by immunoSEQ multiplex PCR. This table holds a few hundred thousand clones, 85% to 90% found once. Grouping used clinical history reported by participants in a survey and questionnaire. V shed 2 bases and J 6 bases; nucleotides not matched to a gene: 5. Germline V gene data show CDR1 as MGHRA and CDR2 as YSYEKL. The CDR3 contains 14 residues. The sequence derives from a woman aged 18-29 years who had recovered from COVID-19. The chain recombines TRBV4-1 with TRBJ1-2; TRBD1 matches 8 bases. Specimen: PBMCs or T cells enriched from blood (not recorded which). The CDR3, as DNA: TGCGCCAGCAGCCAACCTGGGACAGGTAATGGCTACACCTTC. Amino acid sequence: CASSQPGTGNGYTF.